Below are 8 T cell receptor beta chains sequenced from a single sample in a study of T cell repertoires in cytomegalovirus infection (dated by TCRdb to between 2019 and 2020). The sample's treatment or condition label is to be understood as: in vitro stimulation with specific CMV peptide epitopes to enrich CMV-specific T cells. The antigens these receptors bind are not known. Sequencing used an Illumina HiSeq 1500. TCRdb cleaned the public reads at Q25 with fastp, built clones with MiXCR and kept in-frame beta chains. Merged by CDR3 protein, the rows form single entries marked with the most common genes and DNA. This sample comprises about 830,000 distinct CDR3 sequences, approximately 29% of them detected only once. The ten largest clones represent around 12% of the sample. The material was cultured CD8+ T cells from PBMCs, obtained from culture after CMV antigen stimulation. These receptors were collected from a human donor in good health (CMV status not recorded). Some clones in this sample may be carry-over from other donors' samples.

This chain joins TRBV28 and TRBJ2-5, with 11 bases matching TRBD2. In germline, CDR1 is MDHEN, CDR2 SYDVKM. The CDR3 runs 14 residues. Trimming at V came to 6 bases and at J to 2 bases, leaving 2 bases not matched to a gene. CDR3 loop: CASRWTSGQETQYF. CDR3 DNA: TGTGCCAGCAGGTGGACTAGCGGGCAAGAGACCCAGTACTTC. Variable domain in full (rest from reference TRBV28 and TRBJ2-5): DVKVTQSSRYLVKRTGEKVFLECVQDMDHENMFWYRQDPGLGLRLIYFSYDVKMKEKGDIPEGYSVSREKKERFSLILESASTNQTSMYLCASRWTSGQETQYFGPGTRLLVL.

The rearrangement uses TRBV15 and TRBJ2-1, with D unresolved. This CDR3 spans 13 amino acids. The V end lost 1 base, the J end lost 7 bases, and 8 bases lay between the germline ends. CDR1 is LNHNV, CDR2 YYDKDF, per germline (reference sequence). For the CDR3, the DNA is TGTGCCACCAGCAGAGCTGCGGCTAATGAGCAGTTCTTC. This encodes CATSRAAANEQFF.

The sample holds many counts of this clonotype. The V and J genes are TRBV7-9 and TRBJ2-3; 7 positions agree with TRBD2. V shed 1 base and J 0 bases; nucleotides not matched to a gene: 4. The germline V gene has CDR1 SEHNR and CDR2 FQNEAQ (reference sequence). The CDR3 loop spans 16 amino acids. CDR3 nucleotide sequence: TGTGCCAGCAGCTTAGTTGCGGGGGAGAGCACAGATACGCAGTATTTT. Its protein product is CASSLVAGESTDTQYF.

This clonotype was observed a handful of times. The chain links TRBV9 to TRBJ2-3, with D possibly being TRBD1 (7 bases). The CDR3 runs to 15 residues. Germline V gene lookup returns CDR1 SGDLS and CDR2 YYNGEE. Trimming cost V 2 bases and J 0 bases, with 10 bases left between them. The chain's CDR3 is CASSVEGASTDTQYF. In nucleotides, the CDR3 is TGTGCCAGCAGCGTGGAGGGGGCTAGCACAGATACGCAGTATTTT.

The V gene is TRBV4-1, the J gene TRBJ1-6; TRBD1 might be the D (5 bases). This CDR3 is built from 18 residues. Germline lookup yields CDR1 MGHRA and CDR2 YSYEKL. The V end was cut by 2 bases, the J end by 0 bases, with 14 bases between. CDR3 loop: CASSQPQGPSSYNSPLHF. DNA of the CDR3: TGCGCCAGCAGCCAACCTCAGGGACCGAGCTCCTATAATTCACCCCTCCACTTT.

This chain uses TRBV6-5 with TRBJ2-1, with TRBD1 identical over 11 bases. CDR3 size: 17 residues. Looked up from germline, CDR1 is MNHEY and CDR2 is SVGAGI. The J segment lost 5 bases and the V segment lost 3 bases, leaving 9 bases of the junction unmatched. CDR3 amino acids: CASSYYGQGAFNNEQFF. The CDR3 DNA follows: TGTGCCAGCAGTTATTACGGACAGGGGGCTTTCAACAATGAGCAGTTCTTC.

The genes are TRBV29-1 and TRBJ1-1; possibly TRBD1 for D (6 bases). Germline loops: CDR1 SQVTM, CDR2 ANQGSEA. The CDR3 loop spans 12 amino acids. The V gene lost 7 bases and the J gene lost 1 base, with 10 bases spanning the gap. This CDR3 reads CSAATGNTEAFF. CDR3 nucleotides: TGCAGCGCCGCGACAGGGAACACTGAAGCTTTCTTT.

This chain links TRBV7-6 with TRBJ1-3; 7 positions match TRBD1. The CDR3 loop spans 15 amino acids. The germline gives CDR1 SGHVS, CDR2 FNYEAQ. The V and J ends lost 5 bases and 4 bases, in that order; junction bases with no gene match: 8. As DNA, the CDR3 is TGTGCCAGCAGCCCCCCGGGACAGACGGGAAACACCATATATTTT. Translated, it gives CASSPPGQTGNTIYF. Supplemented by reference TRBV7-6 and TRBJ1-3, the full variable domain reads GAGVSQSPRYKVTKRGQDVALRCDPISGHVSLYWYRQALGQGPEFLTYFNYEAQQDKSGLPNDRFSAERPEGSISTLTIQRTEQRDSAMYRCASSPPGQTGNTIYFGEGSWLTVV.